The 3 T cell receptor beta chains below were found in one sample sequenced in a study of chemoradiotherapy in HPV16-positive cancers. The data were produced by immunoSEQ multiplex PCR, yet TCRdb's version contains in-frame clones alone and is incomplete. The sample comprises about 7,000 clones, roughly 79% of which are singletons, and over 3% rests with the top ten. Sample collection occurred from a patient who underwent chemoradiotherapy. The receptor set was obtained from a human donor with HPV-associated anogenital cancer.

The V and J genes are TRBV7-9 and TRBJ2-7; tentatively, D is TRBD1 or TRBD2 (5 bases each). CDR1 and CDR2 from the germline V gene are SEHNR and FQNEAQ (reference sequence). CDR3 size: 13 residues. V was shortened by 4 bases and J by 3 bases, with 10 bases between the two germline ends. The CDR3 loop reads CASSSGRIYEQYF. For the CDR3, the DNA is TGTGCCAGCAGCTCGGGACGGATCTACGAGCAGTACTTC.

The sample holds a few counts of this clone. For the CDR3, the DNA is TGTGCCACCAGCCCCGGTTGGGAGCGGAGCTCCTACAATGAGCAGTTCTTC. It yields the protein CATSPGWERSSYNEQFF. The J gene is TRBJ2-1, the V gene TRBV15, with D possibly being TRBD2 (5 bases). Trimming pared 5 bases from V and 0 bases from J, leaving 17 bases between. The CDR3 is made up of 17 amino acids. Germline CDR1 LNHNV, CDR2 YYDKDF (reference sequence).

CDR3 DNA: TGTGCCAGCTCACCAACGGGGGGCGAGCAGTACTTC. Its translation is CASSPTGGEQYF. The gene calls are TRBV18 and TRBJ2-7; 7 nucleotides agree with TRBD2. Germline loops: CDR1 KGHSH, CDR2 LQKENI. The CDR3 is made up of 12 amino acids. Unmatched junction bases numbered 1, after V lost 2 bases and J lost 6 bases.